This TCR beta chain was obtained from a study of naive and memory T cell subsets. Note on this clonotype: What it binds is unknown.

Separate alpha and beta amplification began at the second PCR step. CD4 T cells were positively selected, then CD8 T cells from the CD4-negative fraction. Study-wide results and limits: Diversity fell and Gini index rose from naive through CM, EM, EMRA.

The beta constant-region primer was an equimolar mix of two oligonucleotides covering TRBC1 and TRBC2. Four rounds of PCR amplified the ligated cDNA using nested alpha and beta constant-region primers plus SP2. Ligation attached a single-stranded oligonucleotide with a 12-nucleotide UMI and the SP2 primer to the cDNA 3' end. TCRdb itself ran the UMI-ligation and nested PCR reads through MiXCR, one entry per CDR3 protein. The sample holds approximately 80,000 distinct CDR3 sequences; approximately 9.2% are singletons and the top ten take around 1.3%. The CDR3 covers 15 residues. The V and J ends lost 2 bases and 0 bases respectively, with 10 bases between them. CDR1 MGHRA and CDR2 YSYEKL come from the germline V gene.

The chain couples TRBV4-1 to TRBJ1-1; D is unclear. This receptor was taken from a human donor in good health. Sequencing was carried out using naive CD8+ T cells from blood. The CDR3 sequence: CASSQSPTMNTEAFF. The CDR3 coding sequence is TGCGCCAGCAGCCAATCCCCCACAATGAACACTGAAGCTTTCTTT.